The 14 T cell receptor beta chains given below trace back to one sample, sequenced in a study of T cells in Graves' hyperthyroidism and ophthalmopathy. What was amplified from RNA transcripts were TCR beta CDR3 regions. First-round RT-PCR targeting the TCR CDR3 was performed with the HTBI primer set. TCRdb reprocessed the multiplex PCR reads via MiXCR and lists one record per CDR3 protein. This table has about 640,000 distinct CDR3 sequences, about 20% appearing once. Input material: blood. The receptors derive from a young man with Graves' ophthalmopathy.

V and J are TRBV29-1 and TRBJ2-1; TRBD2 matches 7 bases. The CDR3 is 15 amino acids. Germline-derived CDR1 and CDR2 are SQVTM and ANQGSEA. V trimming: 5 bases; J trimming: 0 bases; junction bases outside the gene matches: 7. DNA for the CDR3: TGCAGCGTTAACCAAGCGGGGAACTCCTACAATGAGCAGTTCTTC. This translates into CSVNQAGNSYNEQFF.

The genes are TRBV12-3 or TRBV12-4 and TRBJ1-5; no clear D gene. Trimming pared 6 bases from V and 4 bases from J, leaving 10 bases between. The CDR3 is made up of 13 amino acids. The CDR3 DNA follows: TGTGCCAGCAGCCCCAACACTAATCAGCCCCAGCATTTT. Its translation is CASSPNTNQPQHF.

The rearrangement uses TRBV4-1 and TRBJ2-1; TRBD2 matches 16 bases. Germline V lookup: CDR1 MGHRA, CDR2 YSYEKL. The CDR3 is 18 residues long. Unmatched junction bases numbered 7, after V lost 3 bases and J lost 5 bases. DNA for the CDR3: TGCGCCAGCAGCCACCCGGGACTAGCGGGAGGGCCGAACAATGAGCAGTTCTTC. Amino acid sequence: CASSHPGLAGGPNNEQFF.

There are a few counts of this clonotype. This chain connects TRBV24-1 to TRBJ2-1; D assignment may be TRBD1 or TRBD2 (5 bases each). The CDR3 consists of 13 residues. The germline V gene encodes CDR1 KGHDR and CDR2 SFDVKD. With 8 bases removed from V and 6 bases from J, the gap between germline ends came to 13 bases. Here the CDR3 DNA reads TGTGCCACCATGGAGGTTGGGGCCAATGAGCAGTTCTTC. Protein product: CATMEVGANEQFF.

A few counts support this clonotype. The V call is TRBV7-9, the J call TRBJ1-1, with D perhaps matching TRBD1 (6 bases). This CDR3 is built from 15 residues. Trimming shortened V by 3 bases and J by 0 bases, and 11 bases separated the two germline ends. The germline V gene has CDR1 SEHNR and CDR2 FQNEAQ (reference sequence). Here the CDR3 DNA reads TGTGCCAGCAGCTTTACGACAGGCCTGAACACTGAAGCTTTCTTT. Protein sequence: CASSFTTGLNTEAFF.

The V call is TRBV7-8, the J call TRBJ1-2; possible D gene TRBD1, 5 bases. CDR1 is SGHVS and CDR2 is FQNEAQ in the germline V gene. The CDR3 runs to 16 residues. V lost 1 base, J lost 2 bases, and 14 bases lay in between. The CDR3: CASSLGGGGLNYGYTF. The CDR3 DNA reads TGTGCCAGCAGCTTAGGGGGGGGGGGACTGAACTATGGCTACACCTTC.

This clonotype has ten or more counts. V is TRBV7-9 and J is TRBJ1-1; D not resolved. The CDR3 consists of 12 residues. Trimming left V 1 base short and J 7 bases short, with 7 bases between. Germline loops: CDR1 SEHNR, CDR2 FQNEAQ (reference sequence). The CDR3 sequence is CASSLVGIEAFF. CDR3 DNA: TGTGCCAGCAGCTTAGTGGGGATTGAAGCTTTCTTT.

This clonotype turned up a few times. The V and J genes are TRBV15 and TRBJ1-3, with D unresolved. V lost 0 bases and J lost 3, with 12 bases in between. The CDR3 sequence is 16 residues long. The germline V gene has CDR1 LNHNV and CDR2 YYDKDF (reference sequence). The CDR3 region has the DNA TGTGCCACCAGCAGAGATCTCCCGGGGAATGGAAACACCATATATTTT. This gives the protein CATSRDLPGNGNTIYF.

The table lists this clonotype with many counts. The chain is built from TRBV7-2 and TRBJ1-1; the D is unclear. The germline V gene has CDR1 SGHTA and CDR2 FQGNSA. This CDR3 is 14 amino acids long. Trimming shortened V by 5 bases and J by 3 bases, and 13 bases separated the two germline ends. The CDR3 DNA is TGTGCCAGCAGCCTCCTCACGTGGGACACTGAAGCTTTCTTT. Protein sequence: CASSLLTWDTEAFF. Looking up the rest from reference TRBV7-2 and TRBJ1-1 gives the full variable domain: GAGVSQSPSNKVTEKGKDVELRCDPISGHTALYWYRQSLGQGLEFLIYFQGNSAPDKSGLPSDRFSAERTGGSVSTLTIQRTQQEDSAVYLCASSLLTWDTEAFFGQGTRLTVV.

V usage is TRBV30 and J usage is TRBJ2-1; TRBD2 matches at 7 bases. V trimming: 5 bases; J trimming: 5 bases; junction bases outside the gene matches: 9. The germline gives CDR1 GTSNPN, CDR2 SVGIG (reference sequence). CDR3 size: 14 residues. The DNA for the CDR3 is TGTGCCTGGGGCAGCGGGACGATCGACAATGAGCAGTTCTTC. This encodes CAWGSGTIDNEQFF. Complete variable domain (other parts from reference TRBV30 and TRBJ2-1): SQTIHQWPATLVQPVGSPLSLECTVEGTSNPNLYWYRQAAGRGLQLLFYSVGIGQISSEVPQNLSASRPQDRQFILSSKKLLLSDSGFYLCAWGSGTIDNEQFFGPGTRLTVL.

The V and J genes are TRBV2 and TRBJ1-1; TRBD1 is a possible D gene (6 bases). V was pared by 2 bases and J by 8 bases, with 9 bases between. Looked up from germline, CDR1 is SNHLY and CDR2 is FYNNEI. CDR3 length equals 12 residues. The CDR3 here is CASSEPGQEAFF. The CDR3 coding sequence is TGTGCCAGCAGTGAACCTGGACAGGAAGCTTTCTTT. Combining the CDR3 with reference TRBV2 and TRBJ1-1 gives the whole variable domain EPEVTQTPSHQVTQMGQEVILRCVPISNHLYFYWYRQILGQKVEFLVSFYNNEISEKSEIFDDQFSVERPDGSNFTLKIRSTKLEDSAMYFCASSEPGQEAFFGQGTRLTVV.

This clonotype was seen more than once but under ten times. This chain links TRBV6-2 or TRBV6-3 with TRBJ2-1, with 13 bases aligning to TRBD2. The V segment lost 6 bases and the J segment 9 bases; nucleotides outside the gene matches: 23. The germline V gene has CDR1 MNHEY and CDR2 SVGEGT. This CDR3 region has 20 residues. CDR3 protein: CASSLAWKSGLAGTDFEQFF. Written as DNA, the CDR3 is TGTGCCAGCAGCCTCGCCTGGAAATCGGGACTAGCGGGAACCGACTTTGAGCAGTTCTTC.

The genes are TRBV4-1 and TRBJ1-3, with D hard to call. The CDR3 totals 15 residues. The V end was cut by 4 bases, the J end by 4 bases, with 14 bases between. Germline assignment: CDR1 MGHRA and CDR2 YSYEKL. CDR3 DNA: TGCGCCAGCAGCCTATCGGTGGCGCGCGGAAACACCATATATTTT. This encodes CASSLSVARGNTIYF.

This clonotype was observed many times. This rearrangement joins TRBV11-3 to TRBJ2-1; 7 bases line up with TRBD1. The junction had 7 bases not matched to a gene; V was cut back by 1 base and J by 4 bases. Per the germline V gene, CDR1 is SGHNT and CDR2 is YENEEA. The CDR3 consists of 16 residues. CDR3 sequence: CASSLVFGTAYNEQFF. In nucleotides, the CDR3 is TGTGCCAGCAGCTTAGTCTTTGGGACAGCTTACAATGAGCAGTTCTTC.